Given below is one TCR beta chain in context. The authors' processing: Counts of nucleated cells, estimated from reference gene primer amplification, were obtained. The table came from immunoSEQ multiplex PCR; TCRdb's copy has only in-frame clones and leaves some out. The V and J calls and clone size are taken from that table; D and trimming were inferred from the DNA. Of 150,000 to 200,000 clones detected, approximately 90% appear once; the ten largest clones hold 0.99%. The data were obtained in a study of blood T cell repertoires in COVID-19. Study background: T cells, B-cell-depleted T cells, or PBMCs supplied cDNA or gDNA.

This CDR3 spans 14 amino acids. Germline V gene lookup returns CDR1 SGHRS and CDR2 YFSETQ. V was shortened by 0 bases and J by 4 bases, with 10 bases between the two germline ends. The chain joins TRBV5-1 to TRBJ1-2; D ambiguous. Material for sequencing was peripheral blood. The TCR comes from a young man with acute or convalescent COVID-19. CDR3 residues: CASSLAGKGYGYTF. The CDR3 DNA is TGCGCCAGCAGCTTGGCCGGGAAGGGCTATGGCTACACCTTC. The full variable domain, with the rest looked up from reference TRBV5-1 and TRBJ1-2, is KAGVTQTPRYLIKTRGQQVTLSCSPISGHRSVSWYQQTPGQGLQFLFEYFSETQRNKGNFPGRFSGRQFSNSRSEMNVSTLELGDSALYLCASSLAGKGYGYTFGSGTRLTVV.